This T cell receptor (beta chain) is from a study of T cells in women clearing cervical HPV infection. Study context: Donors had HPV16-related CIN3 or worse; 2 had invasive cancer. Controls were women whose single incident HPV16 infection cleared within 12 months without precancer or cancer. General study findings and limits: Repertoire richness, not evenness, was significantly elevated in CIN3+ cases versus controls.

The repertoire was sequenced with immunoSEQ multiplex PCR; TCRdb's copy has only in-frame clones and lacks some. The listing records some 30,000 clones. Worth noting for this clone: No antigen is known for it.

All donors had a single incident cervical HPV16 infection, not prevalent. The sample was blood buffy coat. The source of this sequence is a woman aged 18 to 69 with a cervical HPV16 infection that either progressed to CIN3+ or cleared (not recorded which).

Incomplete CDR3 DNA: TGCAGTGCTAGGGGGCCTAATGATGCAACTAATGAAAAA. It codes for CSARGPNDATNEK. The full CDR3 sequence reads CSARGPNDATNEKLFF. The chain couples TRBV20-1 to TRBJ1-4; D may be TRBD1 (5 bases). The observed sequence ends 3 residues before the CDR3 terminus, with the missing tail filled in from the germline J gene. CDR3 length: 16 amino acids. Germline values: CDR1 DFQATT, CDR2 SNEGSKA (reference sequence). The V and J ends lost 3 bases and 0 bases respectively, with 14 bases between them.